Listed below are T cell receptor beta chains from one sample, sequenced in a study of blood T cell repertoires in COVID-19. The protocol was immunoSEQ multiplex PCR, while the TCRdb copy is restricted to in-frame clones and leaves out a portion. The sample has about 150,000 clones; around 82% are singletons. What was sequenced was peripheral blood. All receptors come from a human donor in a cohort sampled during active COVID-19. Each CDR3 is given with its conserved first and last residue. Each record gives: J gene, clone size, D gene, V gene, CDR3 DNA, CDR3 protein. A D gene is named only where the DNA matches it firmly. Not every row has a clone size; where given, it reads once, few, many or a size class.

j_call: TRBJ1-2
clone_size: .
d_call: .
v_call: TRBV5-5
cdr3_nt: TGTGCCAGCAGCTTAGGAGCTAACTATGGCTACACCTTC
cdr3_aa: CASSLGANYGYTF

j_call: TRBJ2-3
clone_size: .
d_call: TRBD1
v_call: TRBV19
cdr3_nt: TGTGCCAGTAGAAAACAGGGGGCAGGAACAGATACGCAGTATTTT
cdr3_aa: CASRKQGAGTDTQYF

j_call: TRBJ2-5
clone_size: .
d_call: .
v_call: TRBV10-3
cdr3_nt: TGTGCCATCAGTCAGGGGGAGACCCAGTACTTC
cdr3_aa: CAISQGETQYF

j_call: TRBJ2-2
clone_size: few
d_call: TRBD2
v_call: TRBV25-1
cdr3_nt: TGTGCCAGCCACTCCGGACTAGCGGGAACGAACACCGGGGAGCTGTTTTTT
cdr3_aa: CASHSGLAGTNTGELFF

j_call: TRBJ1-6
clone_size: .
d_call: .
v_call: TRBV9
cdr3_nt: TGTGCCAGCAGCCGTACCTATGATGTCCTCCACTTT
cdr3_aa: CASSRTYDVLHF

j_call: TRBJ1-2
clone_size: .
d_call: .
v_call: TRBV20-1
cdr3_nt: TGCAGTGCTAGAGGGCAGAGGGGCTACACCTTC
cdr3_aa: CSARGQRGYTF

j_call: TRBJ2-5
clone_size: once
d_call: .
v_call: TRBV7-6
cdr3_nt: TGTGCCAGCAGCTTCGGACAGTGGGAGACCCAGTACTTC
cdr3_aa: CASSFGQWETQYF

j_call: TRBJ1-1
clone_size: .
d_call: .
v_call: TRBV11-2
cdr3_nt: TGTGCCAGCAACCCGGTGGGCAGTTTCACTGAAGCTTTCTTT
cdr3_aa: CASNPVGSFTEAFF

j_call: TRBJ1-4
clone_size: .
d_call: TRBD1
v_call: TRBV5-1
cdr3_nt: TGCGCCAGCAGCTTGGCGGACAGGGGGCGAGGAACTAATGAAAAACTGTTTTTT
cdr3_aa: CASSLADRGRGTNEKLFF

j_call: TRBJ2-3
clone_size: once
d_call: TRBD2
v_call: TRBV6-2/TRBV6-3
cdr3_nt: TGTGCCAGCAGCTCTTGGGGGGAGGGTACGCAGTATTTT
cdr3_aa: CASSSWGEGTQYF

j_call: TRBJ2-5
clone_size: .
d_call: TRBD1
v_call: TRBV9
cdr3_nt: TGTGCCAGCAGCCCGACAGGGATCCAAGAGACCCAGTACTTC
cdr3_aa: CASSPTGIQETQYF

j_call: TRBJ2-2
clone_size: .
d_call: .
v_call: TRBV11-3
cdr3_nt: TGTGCCAGCAGCTTACTTTCGGCGAACACCGGGGAGCTGTTTTTT
cdr3_aa: CASSLLSANTGELFF

j_call: TRBJ1-4
clone_size: .
d_call: .
v_call: TRBV4-2
cdr3_nt: TGTGCCAGCAACGTCAGGACAAATGAAAAACTGTTTTTT
cdr3_aa: CASNVRTNEKLFF

j_call: TRBJ2-3
clone_size: .
d_call: TRBD2
v_call: TRBV2
cdr3_nt: TGTGCCAGCAACTACGGGGGGGGACCCACAGATACGCAGTATTTT
cdr3_aa: CASNYGGGPTDTQYF

j_call: TRBJ1-5
clone_size: .
d_call: .
v_call: TRBV18
cdr3_nt: TGTGCCAGCTCACCACCATACCCCCCGTCGGGCAATCAGCCCCAGCATTTT
cdr3_aa: CASSPPYPPSGNQPQHF

j_call: TRBJ2-5
clone_size: .
d_call: .
v_call: TRBV29-1
cdr3_nt: TGCAGCGTGGGTACCGGGGAGACCCAGTACTTC
cdr3_aa: CSVGTGETQYF

j_call: TRBJ2-1
clone_size: .
d_call: .
v_call: TRBV6-6
cdr3_nt: TGTGCCAGCAGACACCGAGGGGGAAATGAGCAGTTCTTC
cdr3_aa: CASRHRGGNEQFF

j_call: TRBJ2-2
clone_size: .
d_call: .
v_call: TRBV15
cdr3_nt: TGTGCCACCAGCCCTGGGGTGGGGAGAACCGGGGAGCTGTTTTTT
cdr3_aa: CATSPGVGRTGELFF

j_call: TRBJ2-3
clone_size: .
d_call: .
v_call: TRBV10-3
cdr3_nt: TGTGCCATCAGTGTACAGGGACCGGGTTATGATACGCAGTATTTT
cdr3_aa: CAISVQGPGYDTQYF

j_call: TRBJ2-5
clone_size: .
d_call: TRBD2
v_call: TRBV9
cdr3_nt: TGTGCCAGCAGCGGGACTAGCGGGGGTGGGACCCAGTACTTC
cdr3_aa: CASSGTSGGGTQYF

j_call: TRBJ2-5
clone_size: .
d_call: .
v_call: TRBV12-3/TRBV12-4
cdr3_nt: TGTGCCAGCAGTTCGGGAGAGACCCAGTACTTC
cdr3_aa: CASSSGETQYF

j_call: TRBJ2-2
clone_size: many
d_call: .
v_call: TRBV4-3
cdr3_nt: TGCGCCAGCAGCTCGCGGCAGGGCAGTGGGGAGCTGTTTTTT
cdr3_aa: CASSSRQGSGELFF

j_call: TRBJ2-5
clone_size: .
d_call: TRBD1
v_call: TRBV7-8
cdr3_nt: TGTGCCAGCAGCCTCGAGGGGACAGGGACGGGGGAGACCCAGTACTTC
cdr3_aa: CASSLEGTGTGETQYF

j_call: TRBJ2-5
clone_size: few
d_call: .
v_call: TRBV18
cdr3_nt: TGTGCCAGCTCACCCTCACTAGGGGGAGTTCTTGGGACCCAGTACTTC
cdr3_aa: CASSPSLGGVLGTQYF

j_call: TRBJ1-1
clone_size: .
d_call: .
v_call: TRBV15
cdr3_nt: TGTGCCACCAGCCGAACCGCAGGGAACACTGAAGCTTTCTTT
cdr3_aa: CATSRTAGNTEAFF

j_call: TRBJ1-2
clone_size: .
d_call: .
v_call: TRBV3-1/TRBV3-2
cdr3_nt: TGTGCCAGCAGCCCTACAGGGACCCTTGGCGGTGGCTACACCTTC
cdr3_aa: CASSPTGTLGGGYTF